This T cell receptor beta chain is from a study of shared T cell receptors in the human thymus. This clone came up a few times. Measured with immunoSEQ multiplex PCR; TCRdb has only the in-frame clones, and not every one. Of hundreds of thousands of clones in the sample, around nine tenths were seen once. The data also belong to a second study, concerning human thymus T cells. As that report states: Corrective heart surgery yielded resections, and these provided the thymus tissue.

This sequence was found in a boy younger than two with a congenital heart defect. The sequenced sample consisted of thymocytes.

The CDR3 loop is CASSGASGVYGYTF. Written as DNA, the CDR3 is TGCGCCAGCAGTGGGGCCAGTGGTGTCTATGGCTACACCTTC. This chain links TRBV10-2 with TRBJ1-2; D unclear. The CDR3 is made up of 14 amino acids. V was clipped by 4 bases and J by 4 bases, with 13 bases between them. Germline V lookup: CDR1 WSHSY, CDR2 SAAADI.